This T cell receptor beta chain was sequenced for a study of shared clonotypes between healthy human individuals. To note about this clone: Its antigen is as yet unknown.

The CDR3 consists of 15 residues. Germline-derived CDR1 and CDR2 are SNHLY and FYNNEI. Trimming took 7 bases from V and 3 from J, leaving 17 bases between them. Recent acute infections and vaccinations were absent in the healthy HIV-negative adult donors. The investigators split CD4+ cells into a CD45RA+ naive subset and a CD45RA-negative memory subset. For every subset, genomic DNA was evenly distributed across several immunoSEQ plates. This table comes from immunoSEQ multiplex PCR, and its TCRdb copy is limited to in-frame clones, with some not included. The sample contains some 2,100,000 clones, nearly 97% of which appear only once. Findings and limits, study-wide: The rarefaction results pointed to incomplete sorted-subset sequencing despite large depth.

This chain uses TRBV2 with TRBJ2-3, with a tentative D call TRBD2 (6 bases). This TCR came from a young man in good health. Specimen: naive CD4+ T cells sorted from blood. Subset: CD45RA+ positively selected. The CDR3 bases are TGTGCCAGCACCCTCCCGGGAGTAGGTACAGATACGCAGTATTTT. Protein sequence: CASTLPGVGTDTQYF.